Below are 29 T cell receptor beta chains sequenced from a single sample in a study of cytomegalovirus exposure and HLA in healthy donors. Libraries were prepared by immunoSEQ multiplex PCR; TCRdb keeps only in-frame clonotypes and omits some of them. The table shows roughly 200,000 clones, with about 89% occurring only once. The sequenced sample consisted of PBMCs. The receptors come from a man in his thirties or forties in good health and CMV-seropositive.

This CDR3 reads CAWSRNEQYF. As DNA, the CDR3 is TGTGCCTGGAGTCGGAACGAGCAGTACTTC. The rearrangement uses TRBV30 and TRBJ2-7; D gene unclear. The germline V gene has CDR1 GTSNPN and CDR2 SVGIG (reference sequence). V was pared by 2 bases and J by 5 bases, with 4 bases between. The CDR3 extends over 10 amino acids.

The chain couples TRBV19 to TRBJ2-7, with TRBD2 matching 9 bases. The CDR3 consists of 15 residues. V shed 5 bases, J shed 2 bases, and the junction held 7 bases outside the gene matches. Per the germline V gene, CDR1 is LNHDA and CDR2 is SQIVND (reference sequence). The CDR3, as DNA: TGTGCCAGTAGTTTGGGACTAGCTTTCGCCTACGAGCAGTACTTC. This gives the protein CASSLGLAFAYEQYF.

This chain uses TRBV7-8 with TRBJ1-1, with D possibly TRBD1 on 5 matching bases. CDR3 length: 14 residues. The ends were cut back, 1 base at V and 7 bases at J, with 13 bases in the middle. The germline V gene encodes CDR1 SGHVS and CDR2 FQNEAQ. This CDR3 reads CASSLEGGAGEAFF. In DNA, the CDR3 is TGTGCCAGCAGCTTAGAAGGTGGGGCAGGTGAAGCTTTCTTT.

This chain joins TRBV7-2 and TRBJ2-1; no clear D. This CDR3 contains 13 residues. Germline CDR1 SGHTA, CDR2 FQGNSA. Trimming stripped 2 bases from V and 16 bases from J, with 18 bases between. The CDR3 here is CASSLTLITMLFF. The CDR3 DNA follows: TGTGCCAGCAGCTTAACGCTTATTACAATGTTATTCTTC.

The rearrangement links TRBV2 to TRBJ2-2, with D possibly being TRBD1 (6 bases). Germline V lookup: CDR1 SNHLY, CDR2 FYNNEI. Trimming left V 5 bases short and J 3 bases short, with 10 bases between. The CDR3 contains 14 residues. The CDR3 sequence: CASSRDTHTGELFF. DNA of the CDR3: TGTGCCAGCAGTCGGGACACCCACACCGGGGAGCTGTTTTTT.

The table lists this clone with a count of one. This chain connects TRBV18 to TRBJ2-7, with 7 bases fitting TRBD2. The CDR3 spans 16 residues. V trimming: 2 bases; J trimming: 3 bases; junction bases outside the gene matches: 10. Germline values: CDR1 KGHSH, CDR2 LQKENI. The CDR3 sequence is CASSPDWRELDYEQYF. The DNA of the CDR3 is TGTGCCAGCTCACCAGACTGGCGGGAGCTCGACTACGAGCAGTACTTC.

The chain is built from TRBV30 and TRBJ2-3; D is ambiguous. Germline loops: CDR1 GTSNPN, CDR2 SVGIG (reference sequence). This CDR3 is 15 amino acids long. V lost 0 bases, J lost 3 bases, and 13 bases lay in between. Written as DNA, the CDR3 is TGTGCCTGGAGTGTACGTGAATACGGGACAGATACGCAGTATTTT. This encodes CAWSVREYGTDTQYF. Together with reference TRBV30 and TRBJ2-3, the CDR3 gives the full variable domain: SQTIHQWPATLVQPVGSPLSLECTVEGTSNPNLYWYRQAAGRGLQLLFYSVGIGQISSEVPQNLSASRPQDRQFILSSKKLLLSDSGFYLCAWSVREYGTDTQYFGPGTRLTVL.

CDR3 bases: TGTGCCAGCCACTCAGAGGGCTCCTACAATGAGCAGTTCTTC. Encoded protein: CASHSEGSYNEQFF. The V and J genes are TRBV6-5 and TRBJ2-1; a possible D gene is TRBD2 (5 bases). The CDR3 runs 14 residues. Germline CDR1 MNHEY, CDR2 SVGAGI. Trimming shortened V by 8 bases and J by 0 bases, and 11 bases separated the two germline ends.

This clone was detected only once. The CDR3 DNA follows: TGTGCCTGGAGTCCAGGGGTGGGCCCAGATACGCAGTATTTT. It translates to CAWSPGVGPDTQYF. The chain has TRBV30 and TRBJ2-3; D might be TRBD1 (6 bases). V gave up 2 bases and J gave up 4 bases, with 13 bases separating them. The CDR3 loop spans 14 amino acids. CDR1 and CDR2 from the germline V gene are GTSNPN and SVGIG (reference sequence).

This chain links TRBV19 with TRBJ1-1; tentatively, D is TRBD1 (6 bases). Trimming shortened V by 6 bases and J by 8 bases, and 13 bases separated the two germline ends. This CDR3 has 12 amino acids. Germline CDR1 and CDR2: LNHDA and SQIVND (reference sequence). The CDR3 loop reads CASSRGGSEAFF. CDR3 in DNA: TGTGCCAGTAGCCGGGGGGGCTCGGAAGCTTTCTTT.

V gene TRBV7-2 combines with J gene TRBJ2-3; D not certain. Deletions cut 2 bases from V and 2 bases from J, with 14 bases between. CDR1 and CDR2 (germline): SGHTA, FQGNSA. This CDR3 is 16 amino acids long. The CDR3 bases are TGTGCCAGCAGCTTACATAGGGCGGTGAACACAGATACGCAGTATTTT. Protein sequence: CASSLHRAVNTDTQYF.

The CDR3 coding sequence is TGCGCCAGCAGCTTGGCGGGAGGGATGGCTGAGCAGTTCTTC. It translates to CASSLAGGMAEQFF. The chain employs TRBV5-1 and TRBJ2-1, with 8 bases lining up with TRBD2. The CDR3 is 14 amino acids. With V trimmed by 0 bases and J by 9 bases, 5 bases remained unmatched. Germline CDR1 reads SGHRS; CDR2 reads YFSETQ.

The V call is TRBV4-2, the J call TRBJ2-5, with 15 bases identical to TRBD2. Germline assignment: CDR1 LGHNA and CDR2 YNFKEQ. V trimming: 4 bases; J trimming: 1 base; junction bases outside the gene matches: 10. The CDR3 is 19 residues long. The CDR3 DNA follows: TGTGCCAGCAGCCCGACCGGGACTAGCGGGGGGAAACTCCAAGAGACCCAGTACTTC. It is translated as CASSPTGTSGGKLQETQYF.

The V call is TRBV5-1, the J call TRBJ2-1; 8 positions match TRBD2. The CDR3 consists of 15 residues. V gave up 4 bases and J gave up 10 bases; unmatched junction bases: 13. Germline V lookup: CDR1 SGHRS, CDR2 YFSETQ. The CDR3 protein is CASSPLSGVAEEQFF. CDR3 DNA sequence: TGCGCCAGCAGCCCCCTTAGCGGGGTAGCTGAGGAGCAGTTCTTC.

This chain connects TRBV5-4 to TRBJ2-7; D is undetermined. There are 14 residues in the CDR3. Looked up from germline, CDR1 is SGHNT and CDR2 is YYREEE (reference sequence). V was shortened by 0 bases and J by 2 bases, with 9 bases between the two germline ends. The CDR3 region is CASSLGRQPYEQYF. Written as DNA, the CDR3 is TGTGCCAGCAGCTTGGGCCGCCAGCCCTACGAGCAGTACTTC.

The genes are TRBV18 and TRBJ1-1; 9 bases line up with TRBD1. The CDR3 is 15 residues long. The germline V gene encodes CDR1 KGHSH and CDR2 LQKENI. Trimming cost V 8 bases and J 4 bases; bases outside gene matches: 11. The CDR3 DNA is TGTGCCAGCCGGGGACAGGGAGCCGTGGGCACTGAAGCTTTCTTT. Its protein is CASRGQGAVGTEAFF. Filled out from reference TRBV18 and TRBJ1-1, the complete variable domain reads NAGVMQNPRHLVRRRGQEARLRCSPMKGHSHVYWYRQLPEEGLKFMVYLQKENIIDESGMPKERFSAEFPKEGPSILRIQQVVRGDSAAYFCASRGQGAVGTEAFFGQGTRLTVV.

V usage is TRBV11-2 and J usage is TRBJ1-5; D uncertain. The V and J ends lost 1 base and 5 bases respectively, with 6 bases between them. This CDR3 is 13 amino acids long. The germline CDR1 and CDR2 sequences are SGHAT and FQNNGV. The CDR3 loop is CASSLGRDQPQHF. The DNA for the CDR3 is TGTGCCAGCAGCTTAGGTCGGGATCAGCCCCAGCATTTT.

The V call is TRBV7-2, the J call TRBJ1-4; D gene unclear. This CDR3 contains 12 residues. Germline V CDR1 and CDR2: SGHTA, FQGNSA. Trimming stripped 3 bases from V and 8 bases from J, with 7 bases between. CDR3 nucleotides: TGTGCCAGCAGCTTGATAGGGGAAAAACTGTTTTTT. It yields the protein CASSLIGEKLFF. Using reference TRBV7-2 and TRBJ1-4 for the parts outside the CDR3, the full variable domain is GAGVSQSPSNKVTEKGKDVELRCDPISGHTALYWYRQSLGQGLEFLIYFQGNSAPDKSGLPSDRFSAERTGGSVSTLTIQRTQQEDSAVYLCASSLIGEKLFFGSGTQLSVL.

The CDR3 loop is CASSPSVGGQNYGYTF. For the CDR3, the DNA is TGTGCCAGCAGCCCATCGGTGGGGGGCCAAAACTATGGCTACACCTTC. V and J are TRBV7-3 and TRBJ1-2, with D tentatively TRBD1 (6 bases). Trimming took 5 bases from V and 2 from J, leaving 18 bases between them. CDR3 length: 16 amino acids. CDR1 SGHTA and CDR2 FQGTGA come from the germline V gene.

CDR3 sequence reads: CASSLRQGLRPYEQYF. As DNA, the CDR3 is TGTGCCAGCAGCTTGCGGCAGGGACTACGCCCCTACGAGCAGTACTTC. This sequence joins TRBV5-5 and TRBJ2-7; 7 positions match TRBD2. The CDR3 is made up of 16 amino acids. Trimming took 1 base from V and 2 from J; bases not matched to a gene: 9. Germline-derived CDR1 and CDR2 are SGHKS and YYEKEE (reference sequence).

J is TRBJ1-3 and V is TRBV6-1; 7 bases agree with TRBD1. The CDR3 covers 15 residues. After removal of 6 bases from V and 6 bases from J, the junction contained 11 bases not matched to a gene. CDR1 and CDR2 from the germline V gene are MNHNS and SASEGT. The CDR3 DNA is TGTGCCAGCAGACCTGAGAAGGGGGCACAAAACACCATATATTTT. Translation gives CASRPEKGAQNTIYF.

This chain uses TRBV5-1 with TRBJ1-2; the match to TRBD1 covers 7 bases. Germline V CDR1 and CDR2: SGHRS, YFSETQ. This CDR3 region has 15 residues. After removal of 2 bases from V and 4 bases from J, the junction contained 8 bases not matched to a gene. The CDR3 coding sequence is TGCGCCAGCAGCTTAGAGACAGGGACTCTCTATGGCTACACCTTC. It yields the protein CASSLETGTLYGYTF.

V is TRBV30 and J is TRBJ1-2, with TRBD1 matching 7 bases. Losses at the gene ends were 4 bases for V and 7 bases for J; bases not matched to a gene: 9. CDR1 GTSNPN and CDR2 SVGIG come from the germline V gene (reference sequence). The CDR3 contains 13 residues. Here the CDR3 reads CAWTADRARGYTF. The CDR3 DNA is TGTGCCTGGACCGCAGACAGGGCTCGTGGCTACACCTTC.

The chain carries TRBV5-6 and TRBJ2-5; D not certain. V dropped 4 bases and J dropped 5 bases, with 12 bases sitting between them. The CDR3 consists of 13 residues. The germline V gene has CDR1 SGHDT and CDR2 YYEEEE. CDR3 DNA: TGTGCCAGCAGCCTGAAGGGTACTGAGACCCAGTACTTC. Residues: CASSLKGTETQYF.

V is TRBV4-1 and J is TRBJ2-7, with D perhaps TRBD2 (6 bases). Trimming removed 1 base at V and 0 bases at J, with 13 bases between. The CDR3 consists of 16 residues. Germline-derived CDR1 and CDR2 are MGHRA and YSYEKL. CDR3 protein: CASSQAMASVSYEQYF. CDR3 bases: TGCGCCAGCAGCCAAGCGATGGCTAGCGTCTCCTACGAGCAGTACTTC.

CDR3 loop: CAIGAYEQYF. In DNA form, the CDR3 reads TGTGCGATAGGGGCCTACGAGCAGTACTTC. This rearrangement joins TRBV6-6 to TRBJ2-7, with a weak D call TRBD1 (5 bases). CDR3 length equals 10 residues. Per the germline V gene, CDR1 is MNHNY and CDR2 is SVGAGI (reference sequence).

The rearrangement links TRBV4-3 to TRBJ2-5; 8 positions match TRBD1. Germline V lookup: CDR1 LGHNA, CDR2 YSLEER. The V gene end was trimmed by 1 base and the J gene end by 2 bases; junction bases not matched to a gene: 0. CDR3 length equals 14 residues. The CDR3 sequence is CASSQGTGQETQYF. CDR3 nucleotide sequence: TGCGCCAGCAGCCAAGGGACAGGGCAAGAGACCCAGTACTTC.

The V and J genes are TRBV6-5 and TRBJ1-2; D not certain. The CDR3 extends over 10 amino acids. The V gene's germline CDR1 is MNHEY and CDR2 SVGAGI. Between the trimmed V and J ends, which lost 7 bases and 8 bases, there was a span of 8 bases. The CDR3 region has the DNA TGTGCCAGCAAAGGGTCAGGCTACACCTTC. Protein product: CASKGSGYTF.

This chain uses TRBV9 with TRBJ2-1, with D perhaps given as TRBD1 or TRBD2 (7 bases each). The germline V gene has CDR1 SGDLS and CDR2 YYNGEE. This CDR3 is built from 17 residues. V was trimmed by 0 bases and J by 5 bases, leaving 18 bases between them. This CDR3 reads CASSVEPRGGFDNEQFF. The CDR3 DNA reads as TGTGCCAGCAGCGTAGAACCCAGGGGGGGCTTCGACAATGAGCAGTTCTTC.